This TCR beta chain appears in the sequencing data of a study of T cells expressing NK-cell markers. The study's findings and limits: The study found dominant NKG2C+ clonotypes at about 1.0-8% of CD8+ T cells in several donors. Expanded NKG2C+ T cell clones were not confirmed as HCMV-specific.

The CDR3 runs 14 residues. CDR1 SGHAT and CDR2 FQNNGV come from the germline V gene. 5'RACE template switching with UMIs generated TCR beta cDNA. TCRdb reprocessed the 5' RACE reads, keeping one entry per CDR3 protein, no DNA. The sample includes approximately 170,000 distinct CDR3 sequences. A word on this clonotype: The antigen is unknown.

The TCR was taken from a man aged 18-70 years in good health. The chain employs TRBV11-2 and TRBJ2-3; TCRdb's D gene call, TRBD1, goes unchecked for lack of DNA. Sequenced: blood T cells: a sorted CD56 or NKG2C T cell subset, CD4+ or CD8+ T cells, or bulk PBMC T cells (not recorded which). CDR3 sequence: CASSSGTGRNTQYF.